The 19 T cell receptor beta chains reported below all come from one sample, sequenced in a study of regulatory T cells in long-lasting Graves disease. For TCR beta, libraries came from iRepertoire HTBI primers and Arm-PCR of CDR3 regions. TCRdb re-called the multiplex PCR reads with MiXCR, one entry per CDR3 protein. The sample shows more than 300,000 distinct CDR3 sequences, roughly 24% of them seen only once. Indicated time point: persistent/refractory GD, antithyroid drugs over 5 years with positive TRAb. Researchers made the TCR library from RNA that was extracted from PBMCs. The sequencing used peripheral blood mononuclear cells (PBMCs), collected when the disease was refractory, from a patient treated with antithyroid drugs. These receptors all come from a woman aged 40 to 50 with Graves disease.

This clonotype was seen a handful of times. The gene calls are TRBV9 and TRBJ1-1; D remains ambiguous. Germline CDR1 SGDLS, CDR2 YYNGEE. The CDR3 covers 17 residues. V was shortened by 0 bases and J by 0 bases, with 15 bases between the two germline ends. CDR3: CASSVVTSSLLNTEAFF. The CDR3 DNA reads TGTGCCAGCAGCGTAGTAACTTCCAGTCTTTTGAACACTGAAGCTTTCTTT.

The CDR3 protein is CSASGSPYEQYF. CDR3 sequence (DNA): TGCAGTGCTAGTGGCTCTCCTTACGAGCAGTACTTC. The chain links TRBV20-1 to TRBJ2-7; D call uncertain. Between the trimmed V and J ends, which lost 3 bases and 4 bases, there was a span of 10 bases. This CDR3 is 12 amino acids long. Germline V gene data show CDR1 as DFQATT and CDR2 as SNEGSKA (reference sequence).

Ten or more counts support this clonotype. The chain uses TRBV20-1 and TRBJ1-2; no firm D call. Trimming took off 3 bases at V and 2 bases at J, with 10 bases between the two ends. CDR3 length: 13 residues. Germline lookup yields CDR1 DFQATT and CDR2 SNEGSKA (reference sequence). This CDR3 reads CSARGDPNYGYTF. The CDR3 bases are TGCAGTGCTAGGGGAGATCCGAACTATGGCTACACCTTC.

This clonotype was seen ten or more times. The chain joins TRBV28 to TRBJ1-5; D remains ambiguous. CDR1 and CDR2 from the germline V gene are MDHEN and SYDVKM. The V gene lost 6 bases and the J gene lost 6 bases, with 9 bases spanning the gap. The CDR3 sequence is 12 residues long. The CDR3 is CASRDLGQPQHF. CDR3 bases: TGTGCCAGCAGGGACCTAGGTCAGCCCCAGCATTTT.

This clonotype was found many times. The chain carries TRBV6-1 and TRBJ1-1; no definite D call. Per the germline V gene, CDR1 is MNHNS and CDR2 is SASEGT. V was clipped by 6 bases and J by 0 bases, with 8 bases between them. The CDR3 covers 13 residues. DNA for the CDR3: TGTGCCAGCAGGACACAACTGAACACTGAAGCTTTCTTT. It encodes CASRTQLNTEAFF.

This clonotype was seen at least ten times. The chain employs TRBV7-9 and TRBJ1-1; tentative D call: TRBD1 (6 bases). This CDR3 spans 16 amino acids. The germline V gene encodes CDR1 SEHNR and CDR2 FQNEAQ (reference sequence). Deletions cut 3 bases from V and 8 bases from J, with 22 bases between. This CDR3 is CASSFPATGWLGEAFF. The CDR3 DNA reads TGTGCCAGCAGCTTTCCCGCGACAGGATGGCTGGGGGAAGCTTTCTTT.

This clonotype came up a few times. The chain carries TRBV10-3 and TRBJ2-5, with D possibly TRBD1 on 5 matching bases. CDR1 and CDR2 from the germline V gene are ENHRY and SYGVKD. Trimming removed 6 bases from V and 5 bases from J, with 13 bases in between. The CDR3 runs 13 residues. CDR3 sequence: CAISQGSEETQYF. The CDR3 DNA reads as TGTGCCATCAGCCAGGGTAGTGAGGAGACCCAGTACTTC.

The CDR3 DNA follows: TGTGCCAGCAGTTACGCGACTAGCGCTGCCTACGAGCAGTACTTC. It codes for CASSYATSAAYEQYF. This chain connects TRBV6-2 or TRBV6-3 to TRBJ2-7; TRBD2 matches at 8 bases. This CDR3 is 15 amino acids long. The J segment lost 2 bases and the V segment lost 2 bases, leaving 5 bases of the junction unmatched. Germline V lookup: CDR1 MNHEY, CDR2 SVGEGT.

This clonotype showed up many times. The chain uses TRBV6-1 and TRBJ2-7; D perhaps matches TRBD2 (5 bases). Germline CDR1 reads MNHNS; CDR2 reads SASEGT. V was cut by 8 bases and J by 6 bases, with 14 bases left in between. The CDR3 extends over 12 amino acids. CDR3 amino acids: CASQKRVGEQYF. CDR3 nucleotide sequence: TGTGCCAGCCAAAAGAGGGTGGGCGAGCAGTACTTC.

This chain links TRBV18 with TRBJ2-5; unclear D gene. The V gene's germline CDR1 is KGHSH and CDR2 LQKENI. The CDR3 extends over 14 amino acids. Trimming took off 3 bases at V and 5 bases at J, with 13 bases between the two ends. For the CDR3, the DNA is TGTGCCAGCTCACCGCCCTGGGGTACGGAGACCCAGTACTTC. Translated: CASSPPWGTETQYF.

This clonotype was seen many times. CDR3 nucleotides: TGCAGTGCTAGCGCCTCGGACAGGACACGCTATGGCTACACCTTC. Translated: CSASASDRTRYGYTF. The chain couples TRBV20-1 to TRBJ1-2; TRBD1 matches 7 bases. V shed 3 bases, J shed 4 bases, and the junction held 11 bases outside the gene matches. Germline V gene lookup returns CDR1 DFQATT and CDR2 SNEGSKA (reference sequence). CDR3 length: 15 amino acids.

This chain uses TRBV20-1 with TRBJ1-1, with TRBD1 identical over 7 bases. Germline V CDR1 and CDR2: DFQATT, SNEGSKA (reference sequence). This CDR3 region has 12 residues. V shed 4 bases and J 6 bases; nucleotides not matched to a gene: 5. The CDR3 sequence is CSAITQGAEAFF. CDR3 in DNA: TGCAGTGCTATCACCCAGGGGGCTGAAGCTTTCTTT.

This clonotype turned up a few times. This chain uses TRBV28 with TRBJ2-2, with 13 bases aligning to TRBD2. The V and J ends lost 2 bases and 6 bases, in that order; junction bases with no gene match: 9. In germline, CDR1 is MDHEN, CDR2 SYDVKM. This CDR3 contains 18 residues. The DNA for the CDR3 is TGTGCCAGCAGTTTACCCAAAACTAGCGGGAGGGCCTCCGGGGAGCTGTTTTTT. Translated: CASSLPKTSGRASGELFF.

In its sample, this clonotype was seen many times. This chain links TRBV27 with TRBJ1-4; D perhaps matches TRBD1 (5 bases). The CDR3 totals 15 residues. Trimming stripped 2 bases from V and 8 bases from J, with 15 bases between. From germline, CDR1 is MNHEY and CDR2 SMNVEV (reference sequence). CDR3 amino acids: CASSLPGSGREKLFF. DNA for the CDR3: TGTGCCAGCAGTTTACCAGGGAGCGGGCGGGAAAAACTGTTTTTT.

This clonotype was recorded at least ten times. The chain is built from TRBV28 and TRBJ1-1; D gene ambiguous. Looked up from germline, CDR1 is MDHEN and CDR2 is SYDVKM. V lost 1 base, J lost 0 bases, and 6 bases lay in between. This CDR3 has 14 amino acids. The DNA for the CDR3 is TGTGCCAGCAGTTTATTTCTCATGAACACTGAAGCTTTCTTT. Translating it yields CASSLFLMNTEAFF.

The chain employs TRBV6-5 and TRBJ2-7, with TRBD1 matching over 7 bases. Germline V gene sequence: CDR1 MNHEY, CDR2 SVGAGI. Trimming removed 2 bases from V and 2 bases from J; junction bases left unmatched: 3. The CDR3 extends over 14 amino acids. CDR3 sequence (DNA): TGTGCCAGCAGTTACGAGACAGGGACCTACGAGCAGTACTTC. This sequence encodes CASSYETGTYEQYF.

This clonotype has only a few counts. V is TRBV20-1 and J is TRBJ2-5; the match to TRBD1 covers 8 bases. V shed 0 bases and J 5 bases; nucleotides not matched to a gene: 8. Germline V gene lookup returns CDR1 DFQATT and CDR2 SNEGSKA (reference sequence). The CDR3 sequence is 15 residues long. The DNA for the CDR3 is TGCAGTGCTAGAGATGCGGCAGGGGGCCGGGAGACCCAGTACTTC. Protein sequence: CSARDAAGGRETQYF.

The rearrangement links TRBV19 to TRBJ1-1; 8 nucleotides align to TRBD1. CDR1 is LNHDA and CDR2 is SQIVND in the germline V gene (reference sequence). There are 15 residues in the CDR3. V was clipped by 7 bases and J by 3 bases; unmatched bases: 10. CDR3 residues: CASTPDRVGDTEAFF. CDR3 DNA: TGTGCCAGTACCCCGGACAGGGTGGGGGACACTGAAGCTTTCTTT. Filled out from reference TRBV19 and TRBJ1-1, the complete variable domain reads DGGITQSPKYLFRKEGQNVTLSCEQNLNHDAMYWYRQDPGQGLRLIYYSQIVNDFQKGDIAEGYSVSREKKESFPLTVTSAQKNPTAFYLCASTPDRVGDTEAFFGQGTRLTVV.

This clonotype appeared many times. V and J are TRBV12-3 or TRBV12-4 and TRBJ2-7, with D possibly matching TRBD2 (6 bases). This CDR3 has 15 amino acids. Between the trimmed V and J ends, which lost 5 bases and 4 bases, there was a span of 18 bases. This CDR3 reads CASSLSGGAKYEQYF. CDR3 coding DNA: TGTGCCAGCAGTCTGAGTGGAGGGGCGAAGTACGAGCAGTACTTC.